This is a list of T cell receptor beta chains from one sample in a study of cytomegalovirus exposure and HLA in healthy donors. This table comes from immunoSEQ multiplex PCR, and its TCRdb copy is limited to in-frame clones, with some not included. This sample has roughly 100,000 clones, with over 65% found just once. The sequenced sample was PBMCs. The source of these receptors is a man in his fifties in good health and CMV-seronegative. Each CDR3 is given with its conserved first and last residue. Each record gives: J gene, V gene, CDR3 protein.

>TRBJ2-7|TRBV28
CASSLSDRVEQYF
>TRBJ2-7|TRBV7-8
CASSPSGSSYEQYF
>TRBJ2-2|TRBV19
CASSTLQGAQGTGELFF
>TRBJ2-1|TRBV10-3
CAIKGTGGSYNEQFF
>TRBJ2-7|TRBV7-2
CASSLALRGEQYF
>TRBJ2-3|TRBV7-3
CASSLGGRGTDTQYF
>TRBJ1-3|TRBV7-6
CASSYLGGSGNTIYF
>TRBJ2-7|TRBV6-5
CASRGSGNSYEQYF
>TRBJ1-5|TRBV18
CASSLGQGGDQPQHF
>TRBJ2-7|TRBV5-1
CASKGEYEQYF
>TRBJ2-7|TRBV19
CASSATPRDRGLSTGLYEQYF
>TRBJ1-4|TRBV6-6
CASSYIQGQEKLFF
>TRBJ2-7|TRBV7-2
CASSWGAGSYEQYF
>TRBJ2-5|TRBV10-1
CASSESPLARQETQYF
>TRBJ2-3|TRBV27
CASSVPGTSTSTDAQYF
>TRBJ1-2|TRBV28
CASSGTGTPYGYTF
>TRBJ2-1|TRBV2
CASRQGLAENNEQFF
>TRBJ2-3|TRBV11-2
CASSFSGVKDTQYF
>TRBJ2-3|TRBV5-4
CASSSSRKGSTDTQYF
>TRBJ2-3|TRBV4-3
CASSQVWDREGLSDTQYF
>TRBJ2-1|TRBV5-1
CASSLAVGLEQFF
>TRBJ2-3|TRBV27
CASTPRAGGPGDTQYF
>TRBJ2-1|TRBV9
CASSVDPSGDNEQFF
>TRBJ1-2|TRBV19
CASSIPRDLYGYTF
>TRBJ1-1|TRBV6-5
CATLSRGMNTEAFF
>TRBJ1-2|TRBV15
CATSGNRGGDYGYTF
>TRBJ2-5|TRBV28
CASSLGGSRETQYF
>TRBJ2-3|TRBV7-2
CASSLDGTSLTDTQYF
>TRBJ2-7|TRBV5-1
CASKGQGGSYEQYF
>TRBJ1-1|TRBV7-7
CASSDRIGTEAFF
>TRBJ2-5|TRBV28
CASSASGTSGRGYQETQYF
>TRBJ1-1|TRBV28
CASSAGPYVTEAFF
>TRBJ2-5|TRBV9
CASSVGLEETQYF
>TRBJ2-4|TRBV28
CANKGAKNIQYF
>TRBJ1-3|TRBV28
CASSRERGGGNTIYF
>TRBJ2-7|TRBV7-9
CASSKRVAGGPYEQYF
>TRBJ1-3|TRBV19
CASSISGTVGNTIYF
>TRBJ1-5|TRBV28
CASSLARYSNQPQHF
>NA|TRBV29-1
CSVGGQGYEQYF
>TRBJ2-1|TRBV6-5
CASRSPGDINEQFF
>TRBJ1-2|TRBV5-4
CASKGNRDRGGYTF
>TRBJ2-7|TRBV16
CASSLGQASSYEQYF
>TRBJ2-2|TRBV18
CASGSGQSNTGELFF
>TRBJ1-2|TRBV28
CASSLIQGGQYGYTF
>TRBJ1-2|TRBV29-1
CSASGGEGTNYGYTF
>TRBJ1-1|TRBV27
CASSLSGGSGAFF